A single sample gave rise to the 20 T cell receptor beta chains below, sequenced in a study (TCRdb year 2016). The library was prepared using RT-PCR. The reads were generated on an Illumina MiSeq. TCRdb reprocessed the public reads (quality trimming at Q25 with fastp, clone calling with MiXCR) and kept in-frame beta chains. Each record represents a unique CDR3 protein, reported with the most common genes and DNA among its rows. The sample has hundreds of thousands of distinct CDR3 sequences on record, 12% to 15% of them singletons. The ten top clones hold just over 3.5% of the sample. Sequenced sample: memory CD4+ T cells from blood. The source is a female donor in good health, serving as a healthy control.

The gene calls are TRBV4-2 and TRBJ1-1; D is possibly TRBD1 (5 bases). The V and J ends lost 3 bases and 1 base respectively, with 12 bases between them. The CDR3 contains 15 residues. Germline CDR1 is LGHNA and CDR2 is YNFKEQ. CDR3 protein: CASSHPGRQNTEAFF. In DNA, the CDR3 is TGTGCCAGCAGCCATCCGGGACGGCAGAACACTGAAGCTTTCTTT.

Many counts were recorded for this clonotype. CDR3 sequence reads: CSARYPAASTDTQYF. The CDR3 DNA reads TGCAGTGCTAGATACCCAGCGGCTAGCACAGATACGCAGTATTTT. The chain is built from TRBV20-1 and TRBJ2-3; tentatively, D is TRBD2 (5 bases). From germline, CDR1 is DFQATT and CDR2 SNEGSKA (reference sequence). The CDR3 runs 15 residues. The ends were cut back, 2 bases at V and 0 bases at J, with 12 bases in the middle.

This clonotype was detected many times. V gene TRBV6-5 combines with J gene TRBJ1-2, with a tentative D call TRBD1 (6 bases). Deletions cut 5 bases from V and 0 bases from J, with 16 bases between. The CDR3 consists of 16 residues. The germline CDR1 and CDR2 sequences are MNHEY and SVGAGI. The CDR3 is CASSPLGTMANYGYTF. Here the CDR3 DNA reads TGTGCCAGCAGTCCCCTGGGGACAATGGCTAACTATGGCTACACCTTC.

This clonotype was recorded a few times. The CDR3 bases are TGCAGTGCACCGGTGGGGGGCGCGGGTGGCTACACCTTC. It specifies CSAPVGGAGGYTF. The V and J genes are TRBV20-1 and TRBJ1-2; D is perhaps TRBD1 (6 bases). Germline V CDR1 and CDR2: DFQATT, SNEGSKA (reference sequence). Trimming took off 6 bases at V and 7 bases at J, with 18 bases between the two ends. This CDR3 has 13 amino acids.

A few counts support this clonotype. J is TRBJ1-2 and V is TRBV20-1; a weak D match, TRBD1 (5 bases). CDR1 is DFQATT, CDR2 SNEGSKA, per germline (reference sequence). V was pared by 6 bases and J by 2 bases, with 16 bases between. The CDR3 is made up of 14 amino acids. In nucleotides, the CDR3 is TGCAGTGCGATGGCCTCGGCAGGGAACTATGGCTACACCTTC. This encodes CSAMASAGNYGYTF.

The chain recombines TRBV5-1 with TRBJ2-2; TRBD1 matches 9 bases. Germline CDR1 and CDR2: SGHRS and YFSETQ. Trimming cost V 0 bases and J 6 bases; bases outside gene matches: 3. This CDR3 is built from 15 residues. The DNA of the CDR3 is TGCGCCAGCAGCTTGGGGGGACAGGGTTCCGGGGAGCTGTTTTTT. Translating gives CASSLGGQGSGELFF.

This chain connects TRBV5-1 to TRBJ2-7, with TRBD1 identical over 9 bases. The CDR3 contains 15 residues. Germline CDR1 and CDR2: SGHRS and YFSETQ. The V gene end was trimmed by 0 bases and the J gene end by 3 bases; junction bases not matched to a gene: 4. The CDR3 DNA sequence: TGCGCCAGCAGCTTGGTGACAGGGGGAGGCTACGAGCAGTACTTC. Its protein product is CASSLVTGGGYEQYF.

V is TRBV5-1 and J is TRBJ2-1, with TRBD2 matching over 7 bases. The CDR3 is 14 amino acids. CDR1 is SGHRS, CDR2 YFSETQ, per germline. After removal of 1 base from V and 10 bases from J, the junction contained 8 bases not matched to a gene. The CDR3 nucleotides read TGCGCCAGCAGCTTGAGTGGGAGGGTCATCGAGCAGTTCTTC. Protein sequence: CASSLSGRVIEQFF. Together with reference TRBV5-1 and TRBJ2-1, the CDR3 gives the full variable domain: KAGVTQTPRYLIKTRGQQVTLSCSPISGHRSVSWYQQTPGQGLQFLFEYFSETQRNKGNFPGRFSGRQFSNSRSEMNVSTLELGDSALYLCASSLSGRVIEQFFGPGTRLTVL.

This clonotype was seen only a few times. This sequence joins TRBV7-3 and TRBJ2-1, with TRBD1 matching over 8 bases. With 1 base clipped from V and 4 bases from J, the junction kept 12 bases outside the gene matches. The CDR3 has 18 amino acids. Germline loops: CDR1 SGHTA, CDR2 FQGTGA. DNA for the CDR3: TGTGCCAGCAGCTTAAATCCCCTGGGGACAGGAGCTTACAATGAGCAGTTCTTC. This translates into CASSLNPLGTGAYNEQFF. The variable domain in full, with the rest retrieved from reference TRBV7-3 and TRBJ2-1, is GAGVSQTPSNKVTEKGKYVELRCDPISGHTALYWYRQSLGQGPEFLIYFQGTGAADDSGLPNDRFFAVRPEGSVSTLKIQRTERGDSAVYLCASSLNPLGTGAYNEQFFGPGTRLTVL.

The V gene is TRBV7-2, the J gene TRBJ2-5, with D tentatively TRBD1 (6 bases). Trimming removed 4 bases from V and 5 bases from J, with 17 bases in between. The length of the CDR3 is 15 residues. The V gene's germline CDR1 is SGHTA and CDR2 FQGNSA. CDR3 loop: CASSSEGQTWETQYF. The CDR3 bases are TGTGCCAGCAGCTCCGAGGGACAAACATGGGAGACCCAGTACTTC.

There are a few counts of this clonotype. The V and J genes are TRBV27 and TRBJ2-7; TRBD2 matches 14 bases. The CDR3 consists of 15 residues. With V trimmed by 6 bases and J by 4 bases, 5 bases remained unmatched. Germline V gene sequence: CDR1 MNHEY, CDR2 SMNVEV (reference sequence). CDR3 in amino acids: CASRPRLAGGYEQYF. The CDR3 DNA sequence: TGTGCCAGCAGGCCTAGACTAGCGGGAGGGTACGAGCAGTACTTC.

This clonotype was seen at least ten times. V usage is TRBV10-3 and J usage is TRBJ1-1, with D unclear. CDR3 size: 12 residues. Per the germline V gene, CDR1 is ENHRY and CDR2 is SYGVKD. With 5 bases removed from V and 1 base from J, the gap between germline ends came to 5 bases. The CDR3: CAISSRNTEAFF. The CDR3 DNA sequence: TGTGCCATCAGTAGTAGGAACACTGAAGCTTTCTTT.

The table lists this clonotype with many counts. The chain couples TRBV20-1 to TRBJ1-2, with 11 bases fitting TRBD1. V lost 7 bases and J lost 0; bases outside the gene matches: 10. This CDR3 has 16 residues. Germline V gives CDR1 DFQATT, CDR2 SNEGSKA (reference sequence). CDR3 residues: CSVPGTGGKANYGYTF. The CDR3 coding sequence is TGCAGTGTTCCCGGGACAGGGGGTAAAGCTAACTATGGCTACACCTTC.

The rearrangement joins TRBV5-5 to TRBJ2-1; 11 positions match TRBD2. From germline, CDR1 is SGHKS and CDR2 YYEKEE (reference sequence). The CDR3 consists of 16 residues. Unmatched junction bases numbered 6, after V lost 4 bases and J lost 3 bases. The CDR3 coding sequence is TGTGCCAGCAGCATCGGACTAGCGGGCTTCTACAATGAGCAGTTCTTC. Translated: CASSIGLAGFYNEQFF.

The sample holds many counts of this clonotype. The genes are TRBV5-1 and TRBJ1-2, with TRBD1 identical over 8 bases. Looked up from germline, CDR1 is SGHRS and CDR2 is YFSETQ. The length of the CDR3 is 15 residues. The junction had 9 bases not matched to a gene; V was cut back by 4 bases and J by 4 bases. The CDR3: CASSLGQERLYGYTF. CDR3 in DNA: TGCGCCAGCAGCCTGGGACAGGAGCGCCTCTATGGCTACACCTTC.

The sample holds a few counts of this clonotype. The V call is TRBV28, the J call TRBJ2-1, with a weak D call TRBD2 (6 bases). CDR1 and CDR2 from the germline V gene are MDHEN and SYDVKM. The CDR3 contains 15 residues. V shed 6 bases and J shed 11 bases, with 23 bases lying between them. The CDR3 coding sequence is TGTGCCAGCAGAAACCCCGGCTTGGAGGGTAACAAGCAGTTCTTC. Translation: CASRNPGLEGNKQFF.

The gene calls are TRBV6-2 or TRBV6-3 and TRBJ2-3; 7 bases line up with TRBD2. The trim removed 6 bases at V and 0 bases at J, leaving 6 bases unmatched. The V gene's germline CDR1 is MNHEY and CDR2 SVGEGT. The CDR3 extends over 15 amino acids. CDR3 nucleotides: TGTGCCAGCAGGGAACGGGGGGACAGCACAGATACGCAGTATTTT. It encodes CASRERGDSTDTQYF.

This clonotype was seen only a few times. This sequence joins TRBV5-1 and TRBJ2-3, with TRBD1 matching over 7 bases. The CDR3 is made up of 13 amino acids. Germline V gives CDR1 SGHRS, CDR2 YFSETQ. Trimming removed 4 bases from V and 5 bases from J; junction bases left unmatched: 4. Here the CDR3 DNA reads TGCGCCAGCAGCGAGACAGGGAGAGATACGCAGTATTTT. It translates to CASSETGRDTQYF.

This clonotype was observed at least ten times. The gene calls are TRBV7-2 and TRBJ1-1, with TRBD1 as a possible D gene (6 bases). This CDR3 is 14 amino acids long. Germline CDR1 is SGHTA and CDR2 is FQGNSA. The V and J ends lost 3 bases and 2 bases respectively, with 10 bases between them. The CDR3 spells CASSLNRANTEAFF. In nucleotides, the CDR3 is TGTGCCAGCAGCTTGAACAGGGCAAACACTGAAGCTTTCTTT.

CDR3 amino acids: CASSPHGGGETEAFF. CDR3 in DNA: TGTGCCAGCAGCCCTCACGGGGGGGGAGAGACTGAAGCTTTCTTT. The chain links TRBV3-1 to TRBJ1-1; TRBD1 might be the D (5 bases). CDR1 and CDR2 from the germline V gene are LGHDT and YNNKEL (reference sequence). V lost 4 bases and J 5 bases, leaving 17 bases between the germline ends. This CDR3 is 15 amino acids long.